This entry lists 23 T cell receptor beta chains sequenced from one sample in a study of blood T cell repertoires in COVID-19. TCRdb's copy holds only in-frame clones and misses some; the assay was immunoSEQ multiplex PCR. The sample yields some 180,000 clones, roughly 84% seen once. Sequenced sample: peripheral blood. Receptors originate from a woman aged 40 to 50 with COVID-19, enrolled during active disease.

The gene calls are TRBV5-1 and TRBJ1-1, with D hard to call. The CDR3 covers 14 residues. Germline CDR1 reads SGHRS; CDR2 reads YFSETQ. The V gene lost 0 bases and the J gene lost 5 bases, with 11 bases spanning the gap. DNA of the CDR3: TGCGCCAGCAGCTTGGGGGGAGGGCGGACTGAAGCTTTCTTT. It codes for CASSLGGGRTEAFF.

For the CDR3, the DNA is TGTGCCAGCACCCGGGGAATGGGTAATCAGCCCCAGCATTTT. The encoded protein is CASTRGMGNQPQHF. The V and J genes are TRBV28 and TRBJ1-5; no clear D. CDR1 MDHEN and CDR2 SYDVKM come from the germline V gene. The CDR3 is 14 amino acids. The germline V and J ends were trimmed by 7 bases and 4 bases, with 14 bases remaining between them.

The chain has TRBV5-1 and TRBJ1-6, with TRBD1 identical over 8 bases. The CDR3 has 15 amino acids. Germline loops: CDR1 SGHRS, CDR2 YFSETQ. The V segment lost 0 bases and the J segment 6 bases; nucleotides outside the gene matches: 2. CDR3 region: CASSLGQGINSPLHF. CDR3 DNA: TGCGCCAGCAGCTTGGGACAGGGGATTAATTCACCCCTCCACTTT. Variable domain in full (rest from reference TRBV5-1 and TRBJ1-6): KAGVTQTPRYLIKTRGQQVTLSCSPISGHRSVSWYQQTPGQGLQFLFEYFSETQRNKGNFPGRFSGRQFSNSRSEMNVSTLELGDSALYLCASSLGQGINSPLHFGNGTRLTVT.

The genes are TRBV7-8 and TRBJ1-5; the match to TRBD1 covers 10 bases. CDR1 and CDR2 from the germline V gene are SGHVS and FQNEAQ. The CDR3 covers 16 residues. J gave up 0 bases and V 6 bases, and 5 bases lay outside the gene matches. The CDR3 coding sequence is TGTGCCAGCAGTCCGGACAGGGGGTATAGCAATCAGCCCCAGCATTTT. It specifies CASSPDRGYSNQPQHF.

This clone showed up just a few times. The chain combines TRBV12-3 or TRBV12-4 with TRBJ1-5; weak D call: TRBD1 (6 bases). Trimming shortened V by 3 bases and J by 5 bases, and 8 bases separated the two germline ends. The CDR3 is 13 residues long. In nucleotides, the CDR3 is TGTGCCAGCAGTTTTTCAGGGGATCAGCCCCAGCATTTT. This encodes CASSFSGDQPQHF.

The V call is TRBV3-1 (or the pseudogene TRBV3-2), the J call TRBJ1-5, with D hard to call. Germline V gives CDR1 LGHDT, CDR2 YNNKEL (reference sequence). V was trimmed by 0 bases and J by 4 bases, leaving 7 bases between them. This CDR3 is built from 14 residues. CDR3 nucleotides: TGTGCCAGCAGCCAAGATATCCGGAATCAGCCCCAGCATTTT. This translates into CASSQDIRNQPQHF.

Written as DNA, the CDR3 is TGCGCCAGCAGGTACAGGGCAACGAACACCATATATTTT. Translating it yields CASRYRATNTIYF. The rearrangement uses TRBV5-1 and TRBJ1-3, with a possible D match to TRBD1 (6 bases). This CDR3 has 13 amino acids. V was cut by 5 bases and J by 7 bases, with 13 bases left in between. The germline gives CDR1 SGHRS, CDR2 YFSETQ.

The chain joins TRBV6-1 to TRBJ1-2; 8 bases fit TRBD1. This CDR3 has 14 amino acids. The germline V gene encodes CDR1 MNHNS and CDR2 SASEGT. V was pared by 3 bases and J by 8 bases, with 8 bases of the junction left unmatched. The CDR3 DNA reads as TGTGCCAGCAGTGAGACAGGGGATTTGGGAGGCTACACCTTC. Amino acids: CASSETGDLGGYTF.

The genes are TRBV6-1 and TRBJ2-3, with D possibly being TRBD2 (6 bases). V was cut by 3 bases and J by 6 bases, with 10 bases left in between. CDR1 is MNHNS and CDR2 is SASEGT in the germline V gene. The CDR3 consists of 13 residues. This CDR3 is CASSDGGQDTQYF. CDR3 coding DNA: TGTGCCAGCAGTGACGGAGGGCAGGATACGCAGTATTTT.

The V gene is TRBV6-5, the J gene TRBJ2-2, with TRBD1 matching 8 bases. The germline V gene has CDR1 MNHEY and CDR2 SVGAGI. This CDR3 comprises 14 residues. The trim removed 6 bases at V and 7 bases at J, leaving 7 bases unmatched. CDR3 in amino acids: CASSSDRGGGELFF. CDR3 DNA: TGTGCCAGCAGCTCCGACAGGGGAGGCGGGGAGCTGTTTTTT.

Details on this clone: The junction departs from germline at one end; a sequencing error may be responsible. This chain links TRBV9 with TRBJ1-5, with 9 bases lining up with TRBD1. The CDR3 spans 19 residues. Germline V gene sequence: CDR1 SGDLS, CDR2 YYNGEE. CDR3 sequence reads: CASSVGATGGVDSNQSQHF. The CDR3, as DNA: TGTGCCAGCAGCGTCGGGGCGACAGGGGGAGTAGATAGCAATCAGTCCCAGCATTTT.

This chain joins TRBV5-1 and TRBJ2-3, with 7 bases identical to TRBD1. The V segment lost 3 bases and the J segment 6 bases; nucleotides outside the gene matches: 10. Germline CDR1 reads SGHRS; CDR2 reads YFSETQ. The CDR3 loop spans 15 amino acids. The CDR3 spells CASSSGQSEWDTQYF. In DNA form, the CDR3 reads TGCGCCAGCAGCTCGGGACAGTCGGAGTGGGATACGCAGTATTTT. Using reference TRBV5-1 and TRBJ2-3 for the parts outside the CDR3, the full variable domain is KAGVTQTPRYLIKTRGQQVTLSCSPISGHRSVSWYQQTPGQGLQFLFEYFSETQRNKGNFPGRFSGRQFSNSRSEMNVSTLELGDSALYLCASSSGQSEWDTQYFGPGTRLTVL.

This clone came up once. Other nucleotide sequences in the sample specify the same CDR3. The chain recombines TRBV5-1 with TRBJ1-1; 7 bases match TRBD1. Germline lookup yields CDR1 SGHRS and CDR2 YFSETQ. The CDR3 consists of 14 residues. With V trimmed by 4 bases and J by 2 bases, 5 bases remained unmatched. CDR3 sequence (DNA): TGCGCCAGCAGCCGAGGACAGGCAAACACTGAAGCTTTCTTT. This encodes CASSRGQANTEAFF.

The rearrangement joins TRBV19 to TRBJ2-7, with D tentatively TRBD1 (5 bases). Trimming stripped 3 bases from V and 7 bases from J, with 13 bases between. CDR1 and CDR2 from the germline V gene are LNHDA and SQIVND (reference sequence). The CDR3 length is 13 residues. CDR3 sequence (DNA): TGTGCCAGTAGTATTCAAGGGGCCTTGGAGCAGTACTTC. Its translation: CASSIQGALEQYF.

Points on this clone: At the DNA level, this CDR3 is encoded by other sequences in the same sample as well. The chain has TRBV19 and TRBJ2-7; D ambiguous. The CDR3 is 11 residues long. Per the germline V gene, CDR1 is LNHDA and CDR2 is SQIVND (reference sequence). The V end lost 5 bases, the J end lost 3 bases, and 5 bases lay between the germline ends. In nucleotides, the CDR3 is TGTGCCAGTAGTTCGGGCTACGAGCAGTACTTC. It yields the protein CASSSGYEQYF.

The chain employs TRBV6-6 and TRBJ1-2; D ambiguous. V was clipped by 8 bases and J by 6 bases, with 10 bases between them. CDR1 is MNHNY, CDR2 SVGAGI, per germline (reference sequence). The CDR3 has 11 residues. This chain's CDR3 is CASDEGDGYTF. CDR3 nucleotide sequence: TGTGCCAGCGACGAAGGAGATGGCTACACCTTC.

The V call is TRBV19, the J call TRBJ1-1; a possible D gene is TRBD1 (5 bases). The V end lost 4 bases, the J end lost 6 bases, and 21 bases lay between the germline ends. Germline-derived CDR1 and CDR2 are LNHDA and SQIVND (reference sequence). The CDR3 spans 16 residues. CDR3: CASSTGAGLLQAEAFF. In nucleotides, the CDR3 is TGTGCCAGTAGTACCGGTGCAGGGTTACTCCAAGCTGAAGCTTTCTTT.

The chain joins TRBV2 to TRBJ2-7, with 7 bases that match TRBD2. With 7 bases clipped from V and 4 bases from J, the junction kept 7 bases outside the gene matches. This CDR3 has 13 residues. From germline, CDR1 is SNHLY and CDR2 FYNNEI. CDR3 sequence reads: CASKVGGSYEQYF. In DNA, the CDR3 is TGTGCCAGCAAAGTGGGAGGGAGTTACGAGCAGTACTTC.

This chain links TRBV5-6 with TRBJ2-3; 7 bases match TRBD1. This CDR3 is built from 15 residues. With 0 bases clipped from V and 4 bases from J, the junction kept 5 bases outside the gene matches. The germline gives CDR1 SGHDT, CDR2 YYEEEE. DNA for the CDR3: TGTGCCAGCAGCTTGGTAGGGGGCGCGGCAGATACGCAGTATTTT. Its protein is CASSLVGGAADTQYF.

This clone was seen at least ten times. This rearrangement joins TRBV4-2 to TRBJ2-5; 8 bases line up with TRBD2. Germline V gene data show CDR1 as LGHNA and CDR2 as YNFKEQ. After removal of 0 bases from V and 5 bases from J, the junction contained 11 bases not matched to a gene. The CDR3 runs to 17 residues. The CDR3 DNA reads as TGTGCCAGCAGCCAAGATCGGTCGGGGGGGCCGTGGGAGACCCAGTACTTC. It encodes CASSQDRSGGPWETQYF.

The chain is built from TRBV4-1 and TRBJ1-5; maybe TRBD1 (5 bases). V was clipped by 0 bases and J by 7 bases, with 10 bases between them. The CDR3 loop spans 14 amino acids. Germline-derived CDR1 and CDR2 are MGHRA and YSYEKL. The CDR3: CASSQDTGGQPQHF. CDR3 DNA sequence: TGCGCCAGCAGCCAAGATACGGGGGGGCAGCCCCAGCATTTT.

This clone was counted many times. V is TRBV6-2 or TRBV6-3 and J is TRBJ2-3; no clear D gene. Germline V gene data show CDR1 as MNHEY and CDR2 as SVGEGT. V shed 0 bases and J shed 3 bases, with 10 bases lying between them. CDR3 length equals 15 residues. The CDR3 here is CASSYSAGGTDTQYF. CDR3 bases: TGTGCCAGCAGTTACTCAGCAGGTGGTACAGATACGCAGTATTTT.

In this sample, this clone turned up once. The gene calls are TRBV11-2 and TRBJ2-5, with 7 bases aligning to TRBD2. This CDR3 has 14 residues. Germline V CDR1 and CDR2: SGHAT, FQNNGV. V trimming: 1 base; J trimming: 10 bases; junction bases outside the gene matches: 9. The CDR3 DNA reads as TGTGCCAGCAGCTTAGGGCTAGCGGAAACCGGCCAGTACTTC. It yields the protein CASSLGLAETGQYF.